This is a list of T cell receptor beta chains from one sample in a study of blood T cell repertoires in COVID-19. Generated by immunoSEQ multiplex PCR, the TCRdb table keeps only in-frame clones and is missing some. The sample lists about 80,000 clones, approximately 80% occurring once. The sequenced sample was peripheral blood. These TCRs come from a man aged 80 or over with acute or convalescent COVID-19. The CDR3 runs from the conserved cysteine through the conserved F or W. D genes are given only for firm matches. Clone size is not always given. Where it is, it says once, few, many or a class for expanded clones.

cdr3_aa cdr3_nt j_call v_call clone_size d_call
CASSLGRGLPYEQYF TGTGCCAGCAGCTTAGGGAGGGGGCTCCCCTACGAGCAGTACTTC TRBJ2-7 TRBV11-2 few .
CASSLGGAGGGNQPQHF TGTGCCAGCAGCTTGGGCGGGGCAGGGGGAGGCAATCAGCCCCAGCATTTT TRBJ1-5 TRBV5-8 . TRBD1
CSVAAGVGYGYTF TGCAGCGTAGCGGCGGGTGTGGGCTATGGCTACACCTTC TRBJ1-2 TRBV29-1 . .
CASSLVAGVTDTQYF TGTGCCAGCAGCTTAGTGGCGGGGGTCACAGATACGCAGTATTTT TRBJ2-3 TRBV13 . TRBD2
CAWSAGLAGREQFF TGTGCCTGGAGTGCAGGGCTAGCGGGTCGGGAGCAGTTCTTC TRBJ2-1 TRBV30 . TRBD2
CASSQNTLTGNTIYF TGTGCCAGCAGCCAAAACACCCTGACTGGAAACACCATATATTTT TRBJ1-3 TRBV14 . .
CASRGLAGGSYNEQFF TGTGCCAGCAGGGGGCTAGCGGGGGGATCCTACAATGAGCAGTTCTTC TRBJ2-1 TRBV11-2 once TRBD2
CASSLSIGGAEDTQYF TGTGCCAGCAGCTTATCTATCGGGGGGGCGGAAGATACGCAGTATTTT TRBJ2-3 TRBV7-2 . TRBD2
CASSDRSTNEKLFF TGTGCCAGCAGTGACAGATCAACTAATGAAAAACTGTTTTTT TRBJ1-4 TRBV6-1 . .
CASSLGHRAGGNEQFF TGCGCCAGCAGCCTAGGGCACCGGGCGGGGGGGAATGAGCAGTTCTTC TRBJ2-1 TRBV5-1 . TRBD2
CASSWGTRGRYEQYF TGTGCCAGCAGTTGGGGTACTAGAGGGAGGTACGAGCAGTACTTC TRBJ2-7 TRBV6-5 . .